The TCR beta chain described here comes from a study of blood T cells in healthy people across ages. This clonotype was counted only a few times. Sample-barcoded 5' priming and a J-beta primer mix drove a second PCR of about 7 to 12 cycles. TCRdb itself ran the 5' RACE reads through MiXCR, one entry per CDR3 protein. The sample shows hundreds of thousands of distinct CDR3 sequences, roughly 43% of them seen only once. It was 9.5 to 10 milliliters of peripheral blood that were drawn from each donor. Sequenced input: blood. This receptor was taken from a man at least 80 years old in good health.

The chain's CDR3 is CASSYRGNSYEQYF. CDR3 nucleotides: TGTGCCAGCAGCTACAGGGGAAACTCCTACGAGCAGTACTTC. V is TRBV9 and J is TRBJ2-7, with TRBD1 identical over 7 bases. This CDR3 spans 14 amino acids. Unmatched junction bases numbered 4, after V lost 4 bases and J lost 0 bases. Germline CDR1 is SGDLS and CDR2 is YYNGEE.